The 16 T cell receptor beta chains given below trace back to one sample, sequenced in a study of blood T cell repertoires in COVID-19. Data came from immunoSEQ multiplex PCR; TCRdb stores just in-frame clones and leaves some out. In the table there are some 320,000 clones, 70% to 90% of which are singletons. The sample taken for sequencing was peripheral blood. The receptor source for this set is a woman aged 30 to 39 who had recovered from COVID-19.

The sample holds one count of this clone. The chain combines TRBV4-1 with TRBJ2-1; perhaps TRBD2 as D (5 bases). CDR1 MGHRA and CDR2 YSYEKL come from the germline V gene. The CDR3 loop spans 14 amino acids. Trimming stripped 1 base from V and 4 bases from J, with 8 bases between. The CDR3 loop reads CASSQAGLYNEQFF. DNA of the CDR3: TGCGCCAGCAGCCAAGCCGGACTGTACAATGAGCAGTTCTTC.

The chain recombines TRBV27 with TRBJ1-1; possibly TRBD1 for D (5 bases). The CDR3 sequence is 12 residues long. V was shortened by 8 bases and J by 2 bases, with 9 bases between the two germline ends. The germline CDR1 and CDR2 sequences are MNHEY and SMNVEV (reference sequence). CDR3 DNA sequence: TGTGCCAGCGGGAGGGGTAACACTGAAGCTTTCTTT. It translates to CASGRGNTEAFF.

This rearrangement joins TRBV5-5 to TRBJ2-2; 9 bases are a match to TRBD2. In germline, CDR1 is SGHKS, CDR2 YYEKEE (reference sequence). This CDR3 is 15 amino acids long. Germline trimming cut 6 bases from V and 5 bases from J; bases unmatched to any gene: 8. CDR3 residues: CASNPYSGGTGELFF. The CDR3 DNA follows: TGTGCCAGCAACCCGTATAGCGGGGGAACCGGGGAGCTGTTTTTT.

In its sample, this clone was seen once. The V and J genes are TRBV12-3 or TRBV12-4 and TRBJ1-2; D gene ambiguous. V lost 3 bases and J 4 bases, leaving 9 bases between the germline ends. The length of the CDR3 is 13 residues. In DNA, the CDR3 is TGTGCCAGCAGTTTGCGACGGGGCTATGGCTACACCTTC. It translates to CASSLRRGYGYTF.

The chain carries TRBV7-8 and TRBJ1-3; 7 positions match TRBD1. The junction had 7 bases not matched to a gene; V was cut back by 5 bases and J by 0 bases. The CDR3 totals 16 residues. Germline CDR1 and CDR2: SGHVS and FQNEAQ. CDR3 coding DNA: TGTGCCAGCAGCCCGGACAGGACCCCCTCTGGAAACACCATATATTTT. The encoded protein is CASSPDRTPSGNTIYF. The variable domain in full, completed from reference TRBV7-8 and TRBJ1-3, reads GAGVSQSPRYKVAKRGQDVALRCDPISGHVSLFWYQQALGQGPEFLTYFQNEAQLDKSGLPSDRFFAERPEGSVSTLKIQRTQQEDSAVYLCASSPDRTPSGNTIYFGEGSWLTVV.

The chain employs TRBV5-8 and TRBJ2-4, with D possibly being TRBD2 (5 bases). The CDR3 extends over 16 amino acids. Germline V CDR1 and CDR2: SGHTS, YDEGEE. The V end was cut by 2 bases, the J end by 1 base, with 13 bases between. The DNA for the CDR3 is TGTGCCAGCAGCTTTCTGGGAGCTGGTGCCAAAAACATTCAGTACTTC. It codes for CASSFLGAGAKNIQYF.

A remark on this clone: The junction departs from the called germline gene at one end, perhaps through a read error. V usage is TRBV24-1 and J usage is TRBJ2-7; TRBD1 might be the D (5 bases). Germline loops: CDR1 KGHDR, CDR2 SFDVKD. The CDR3 is 16 residues long. The CDR3 DNA follows: TGTGCCACCAGCGATTCCAGGGTGGCAGGCCCTTACGAGCAGTACTTC. Its protein is CATSDSRVAGPYEQYF.

The chain joins TRBV19 to TRBJ2-5; D may be TRBD1 (6 bases). Germline V gene lookup returns CDR1 LNHDA and CDR2 SQIVND (reference sequence). The CDR3 covers 15 residues. V gave up 5 bases and J gave up 1 base, with 14 bases separating them. Here the CDR3 reads CASSPRTVLQETQYF. In DNA form, the CDR3 reads TGTGCCAGTAGTCCCCGGACAGTTCTCCAAGAGACCCAGTACTTC.

V gene TRBV7-8 combines with J gene TRBJ1-1, with D maybe TRBD1 (5 bases). The ends were cut back, 1 base at V and 2 bases at J, with 8 bases in the middle. There are 14 residues in the CDR3. Germline CDR1 is SGHVS and CDR2 is FQNEAQ. The CDR3 loop is CASSLVQGNTEAFF. The CDR3 nucleotides are TGTGCCAGCAGCTTAGTCCAGGGCAACACTGAAGCTTTCTTT.

The chain couples TRBV30 to TRBJ2-1; 7 positions agree with TRBD1. V was clipped by 1 base and J by 9 bases; unmatched bases: 9. The CDR3 contains 14 residues. Germline V lookup: CDR1 GTSNPN, CDR2 SVGIG (reference sequence). The CDR3 nucleotides read TGTGCCTGGAGTGGAAGGGCAGGGGGACCTGAGCAGTTCTTC. Translating it yields CAWSGRAGGPEQFF.

This chain connects TRBV6-1 to TRBJ1-6; 8 bases are a match to TRBD1. The J segment lost 9 bases and the V segment lost 3 bases, leaving 7 bases of the junction unmatched. The CDR3 is 15 amino acids. The germline V gene has CDR1 MNHNS and CDR2 SASEGT. The CDR3 coding sequence is TGTGCCAGCAGTGATGTTGGACAGGGAAGTTCACCCCTCCACTTT. Protein sequence: CASSDVGQGSSPLHF.

V is TRBV20-1 and J is TRBJ1-5; D is perhaps TRBD1 (5 bases). This CDR3 comprises 11 residues. The V gene lost 6 bases and the J gene lost 11 bases, with 14 bases spanning the gap. Looked up from germline, CDR1 is DFQATT and CDR2 is SNEGSKA (reference sequence). The CDR3 bases are TGCAGTGCGGAAGGGACTCGGGCCCAGCATTTT. It specifies CSAEGTRAQHF.

The chain's CDR3 is CASSLGEGGFQETQYF. CDR3 nucleotides: TGTGCCAGCAGCTTAGGGGAGGGGGGATTCCAAGAGACCCAGTACTTC. V and J are TRBV7-9 and TRBJ2-5; D is perhaps TRBD2 (7 bases). The V end lost 1 base, the J end lost 1 base, and 13 bases lay between the germline ends. Germline values: CDR1 SEHNR, CDR2 FQNEAQ (reference sequence). The CDR3 is 16 amino acids. Combining the CDR3 with reference TRBV7-9 and TRBJ2-5 gives the whole variable domain DTGVSQNPRHKITKRGQNVTFRCDPISEHNRLYWYRQTLGQGPEFLTYFQNEAQLEKSRLLSDRFSAERPKGSFSTLEIQRTEQGDSAMYLCASSLGEGGFQETQYFGPGTRLLVL.

The table lists this clone with a count of one. V gene TRBV24-1 combines with J gene TRBJ1-4; 9 bases match TRBD1. Germline V lookup: CDR1 KGHDR, CDR2 SFDVKD. V shed 4 bases, J shed 5 bases, and the junction held 4 bases outside the gene matches. This CDR3 comprises 15 residues. This chain's CDR3 is CATSEAGTGNEKLFF. As DNA, the CDR3 is TGTGCCACCAGTGAGGCCGGGACAGGGAATGAAAAACTGTTTTTT.

The chain is built from TRBV11-3 and TRBJ2-3; TRBD2 matches 7 bases. Germline values: CDR1 SGHNT, CDR2 YENEEA. The CDR3 length is 14 residues. The trim removed 6 bases at V and 2 bases at J, leaving 5 bases unmatched. CDR3 amino acids: CASSVGGDTDTQYF. In DNA, the CDR3 is TGTGCCAGCAGTGTTGGGGGGGACACAGATACGCAGTATTTT.

The rearrangement uses TRBV5-1 and TRBJ2-1; 8 bases are a match to TRBD2. Trimming cost V 2 bases and J 8 bases; bases outside gene matches: 9. Germline loops: CDR1 SGHRS, CDR2 YFSETQ. The CDR3 loop spans 15 amino acids. CDR3 region: CASSFSGVIQDEQFF. The DNA for the CDR3 is TGCGCCAGCAGCTTTAGCGGGGTCATCCAGGATGAGCAGTTCTTC.